Listed here are 19 T cell receptor beta chains from one sample, sequenced in a study of T-cell memory formation after mild COVID-19. In TCRdb, the 5' RACE reads were re-called with MiXCR into one record per CDR3 protein. The table includes hundreds of thousands of distinct CDR3 sequences, roughly 22% detected once. Sequencing input: PBMCs or a T cell subset sorted from them (not recorded which). The receptors derive from an adult woman who had mild COVID-19 (a few samples of this study predate the infection). Cell type and time point are not known.

The V call is TRBV20-1, the J call TRBJ2-1; 8 bases match TRBD2. Germline CDR1 and CDR2: DFQATT and SNEGSKA (reference sequence). The CDR3 spans 16 residues. V shed 6 bases, J shed 4 bases, and the junction held 14 bases outside the gene matches. As DNA, the CDR3 is TGCAGTGCCACCCACGGGGGAACTAGCGGATACAATGAGCAGTTCTTC. Translated, it gives CSATHGGTSGYNEQFF.

The gene calls are TRBV6-5 and TRBJ2-2, with 9 bases matching TRBD1. CDR3 length: 14 amino acids. The V gene end was trimmed by 4 bases and the J gene end by 3 bases; junction bases not matched to a gene: 0. The germline CDR1 and CDR2 sequences are MNHEY and SVGAGI. The CDR3 DNA sequence: TGTGCCAGCAGTTGGACAGGGGACACCGGGGAGCTGTTTTTT. Protein: CASSWTGDTGELFF.

This sequence joins TRBV12-3 or TRBV12-4 and TRBJ2-2, with a possible D match to TRBD2 (7 bases). The ends were cut back, 10 bases at V and 3 bases at J, with 21 bases in the middle. CDR3 length equals 16 residues. The CDR3 DNA is TGTGCCACCTTGATCCGGCGGGGGCACTACACCGGGGAGCTGTTTTTT. As protein: CATLIRRGHYTGELFF.

The chain has TRBV19 and TRBJ2-7; 8 nucleotides align to TRBD2. In germline, CDR1 is LNHDA, CDR2 SQIVND (reference sequence). The CDR3 runs 16 residues. Germline trimming cut 4 bases from V and 0 bases from J; bases unmatched to any gene: 8. The CDR3 protein is CASSKKAGVTSYEQYF. The CDR3, as DNA: TGTGCCAGTAGTAAGAAAGCGGGAGTGACCTCCTACGAGCAGTACTTC.

The table lists this clonotype with a few counts. The chain combines TRBV29-1 with TRBJ2-2; 7 nucleotides agree with TRBD1. The CDR3 covers 15 residues. Unmatched junction bases numbered 8, after V lost 7 bases and J lost 0 bases. Germline V gene data show CDR1 as SQVTM and CDR2 as ANQGSEA. The CDR3 region is CSAATGTANTGELFF. In DNA, the CDR3 is TGCAGCGCCGCTACCGGGACAGCGAACACCGGGGAGCTGTTTTTT.

The chain couples TRBV7-9 to TRBJ2-7; TRBD2 agrees at 7 bases. CDR3 length equals 18 residues. Germline CDR1 and CDR2: SEHNR and FQNEAQ (reference sequence). Trimming cost V 3 bases and J 2 bases; bases outside gene matches: 16. The CDR3 region has the DNA TGTGCCAGCAGCTTTTCGGGAGCTAGCGGCACCGGGGCCTACGAGCAGTACTTC. Amino acid sequence: CASSFSGASGTGAYEQYF.

A few counts support this clonotype. The chain joins TRBV7-6 to TRBJ1-5; perhaps TRBD1 as D (5 bases). CDR3 length equals 16 residues. Trimming cost V 1 base and J 1 base, with 11 bases left between them. The germline V gene encodes CDR1 SGHVS and CDR2 FNYEAQ. CDR3 residues: CASSLVPGTSNQPQHF. CDR3 coding DNA: TGTGCCAGCAGCTTAGTTCCAGGGACCAGCAATCAGCCCCAGCATTTT.

V gene TRBV2 combines with J gene TRBJ1-5; possibly TRBD1 for D (6 bases). V dropped 6 bases and J dropped 1 base, with 19 bases sitting between them. CDR3 length: 17 residues. CDR1 SNHLY and CDR2 FYNNEI come from the germline V gene. Here the CDR3 DNA reads TGTGCCAGCAGCTCGGACAGAGTCGGAGTGAGCAATCAGCCCCAGCATTTT. Translated: CASSSDRVGVSNQPQHF.

This clonotype showed up just a few times. The chain carries TRBV27 and TRBJ2-1, with TRBD1 matching over 7 bases. Trimming took 5 bases from V and 1 from J; bases not matched to a gene: 5. The V gene's germline CDR1 is MNHEY and CDR2 SMNVEV (reference sequence). CDR3 length equals 15 residues. In DNA, the CDR3 is TGTGCCAGCAGTCCAGGGGGTACGTCCTACAATGAGCAGTTCTTC. This gives the protein CASSPGGTSYNEQFF.

This clonotype showed up just a few times. V is TRBV14 and J is TRBJ2-1, with 8 nucleotides matching TRBD2. The CDR3 loop spans 17 amino acids. Losses at the gene ends were 4 bases for V and 5 bases for J; bases not matched to a gene: 13. Germline-derived CDR1 and CDR2 are SGHDN and FVKESK. The CDR3 reads CASSLPPGSGRHNEQFF. The CDR3 nucleotides are TGTGCCAGCAGCCTTCCCCCGGGAAGCGGGAGACACAATGAGCAGTTCTTC.

The chain links TRBV11-2 to TRBJ1-1; 7 nucleotides align to TRBD1. V dropped 4 bases and J dropped 4; count of bases not matched to a gene: 9. CDR1 is SGHAT, CDR2 FQNNGV, per germline. This CDR3 comprises 15 residues. In DNA form, the CDR3 reads TGTGCCAGCAGCTACAGACAGGGAAGAGGCACTGAAGCTTTCTTT. Amino acids: CASSYRQGRGTEAFF.

The rearrangement links TRBV9 to TRBJ2-1; 10 bases fit TRBD2. The CDR3 totals 15 residues. Germline lookup yields CDR1 SGDLS and CDR2 YYNGEE. J gave up 4 bases and V 3 bases, and 4 bases lay outside the gene matches. The CDR3 DNA reads TGTGCCAGCAGCGATGGAGCGGGGGGGTACAATGAGCAGTTCTTC. Translating gives CASSDGAGGYNEQFF.

In its sample, this clonotype was seen a few times. The CDR3 sequence: CATSGGRAGTSLREQFF. DNA of the CDR3: TGTGCCACCAGTGGGGGGAGAGCCGGGACTAGTCTCCGTGAGCAGTTCTTC. J is TRBJ2-1 and V is TRBV24-1, with 8 positions matching TRBD2. Germline CDR1 and CDR2: KGHDR and SFDVKD. The CDR3 length is 17 residues. Germline trimming cut 5 bases from V and 9 bases from J; bases unmatched to any gene: 17.

This clonotype was counted a few times. CDR3 DNA sequence: TGTGCCAGCAGTTACCGCCGGCAGGGCTATGGCTACACCTTC. It yields the protein CASSYRRQGYGYTF. This chain connects TRBV6-5 to TRBJ1-2; D is possibly TRBD1 (5 bases). The CDR3 contains 14 residues. Deletions cut 2 bases from V and 4 bases from J, with 11 bases between. CDR1 is MNHEY and CDR2 is SVGAGI in the germline V gene.

The sample holds a few counts of this clonotype. The V gene is TRBV19, the J gene TRBJ1-1; TRBD1 aligns across 8 bases. Germline V gene sequence: CDR1 LNHDA, CDR2 SQIVND (reference sequence). The CDR3 has 14 residues. Unmatched junction bases numbered 5, after V lost 3 bases and J lost 5 bases. The CDR3 sequence: CASSIGQGGTEAFF. The CDR3 coding sequence is TGTGCCAGTAGTATCGGACAGGGTGGAACTGAAGCTTTCTTT. The whole variable domain, filled in from reference TRBV19 and TRBJ1-1, reads DGGITQSPKYLFRKEGQNVTLSCEQNLNHDAMYWYRQDPGQGLRLIYYSQIVNDFQKGDIAEGYSVSREKKESFPLTVTSAQKNPTAFYLCASSIGQGGTEAFFGQGTRLTVV.

The chain uses TRBV7-2 and TRBJ1-2; D call uncertain. CDR3 size: 15 residues. V lost 5 bases, J lost 2 bases, and 15 bases lay in between. Germline V gives CDR1 SGHTA, CDR2 FQGNSA. CDR3 amino acids: CASSPRSTENYGYTF. The CDR3 bases are TGTGCCAGCAGCCCCCGTTCAACAGAGAACTATGGCTACACCTTC.

This clonotype was detected only a few times. The CDR3 spells CASSQETGEGSGEQYF. The DNA for the CDR3 is TGTGCCAGCAGCCAGGAGACAGGGGAGGGCTCAGGGGAGCAGTACTTC. The rearrangement uses TRBV4-2 and TRBJ2-7; possibly TRBD1 for D (8 bases). The germline CDR1 and CDR2 sequences are LGHNA and YNFKEQ. The CDR3 spans 16 residues. V was trimmed by 3 bases and J by 7 bases, leaving 22 bases between them.

The V gene is TRBV12-3 or TRBV12-4, the J gene TRBJ2-3, with 11 bases aligning to TRBD2. This CDR3 contains 16 residues. The V and J ends lost 6 bases and 2 bases, in that order; junction bases with no gene match: 7. The CDR3 nucleotides are TGTGCCAGCAGGCTACTAGCGGGGGTGAACACAGATACGCAGTATTTT. This sequence encodes CASRLLAGVNTDTQYF.

This clonotype appeared a few times. This chain links TRBV5-1 with TRBJ2-3; 7 bases agree with TRBD1. Germline CDR1 reads SGHRS; CDR2 reads YFSETQ. This CDR3 comprises 16 residues. Unmatched junction bases numbered 9, after V lost 3 bases and J lost 2 bases. The CDR3 reads CASSYGQVGNTDTQYF. As DNA, the CDR3 is TGCGCCAGCAGCTATGGACAGGTTGGGAACACAGATACGCAGTATTTT. Full variable domain (outside the CDR3, taken from reference TRBV5-1 and TRBJ2-3): KAGVTQTPRYLIKTRGQQVTLSCSPISGHRSVSWYQQTPGQGLQFLFEYFSETQRNKGNFPGRFSGRQFSNSRSEMNVSTLELGDSALYLCASSYGQVGNTDTQYFGPGTRLTVL.